This T cell receptor beta chain stems from a study of T-cell memory formation after mild COVID-19. Germline V lookup: CDR1 SNHLY, CDR2 FYNNEI. CDR3 size: 13 residues. Trimming cost V 6 bases and J 4 bases, with 11 bases left between them. This clonotype has more than one count but fewer than ten. Its antigen is unidentified. From 5'RACE with constant-segment primers came TCR alpha and TCR beta cDNA libraries that carried sample barcodes and UMIs. TCRdb redid the calling of the 5' RACE reads with MiXCR, one entry per CDR3 protein. The sample yields 55,000 to 65,000 distinct CDR3 sequences, around 9.5% seen once. General study points: Pre-infection memory showed some responding clones, and this suggested that cross-reactive memory joined. Clones contracting across day 15 to 85 had a balanced CD4/CD8 profile; later expanding clones leaned CD4+.

The sequence derives from a young man who had mild COVID-19 (a few samples of this study predate the infection). Cell type and time point are not known. The sample taken for sequencing was PBMCs or a T cell subset sorted from them (not recorded which). The rearrangement uses TRBV2 and TRBJ2-3; D is unresolved. The CDR3 loop is CASRPEIADTQYF. The CDR3 coding sequence is TGTGCCAGCAGGCCAGAAATCGCAGATACGCAGTATTTT.